This T cell receptor (beta chain) was sequenced during a study of human T cells and chemical hapten exposure. The study used a library that attached unique molecular identifiers to individual cDNA molecules. Authors' methods: With a range of roughly 23,224 to 690,600, the median per sample was 95,638 TCRs. Each CDR3 protein gets one entry after TCRdb re-called the 5' RACE reads with MiXCR. What appears here as the V and J calls and clone size reflects TCRdb's work, not the paper's. The data show tens of thousands of distinct CDR3 sequences, with about 15% seen just once and approximately 7% held by the top ten. Total RNA was isolated from whole blood that had not been fractionated. Deletions cut 1 base from V and 3 bases from J, with 7 bases between. This CDR3 region has 13 residues. Looked up from germline, CDR1 is MNHNS and CDR2 is SASEGT. Overall study results and limits: No alteration of TCRs above 1 in 1000 frequency was seen with DPC sensitization.

Worth noting for this clonotype: Its matching antigen is unknown.

This clonotype was obtained from a female donor in good health. J is TRBJ2-7 and V is TRBV6-1; the D is unclear. The CDR3 reads CASSEGVIYEQYF. The CDR3 DNA sequence: TGTGCCAGCAGTGAAGGGGTGATCTACGAGCAGTACTTC.